These 5 T cell receptor beta chains originate from one sample sequenced in a study of cytomegalovirus exposure and HLA in healthy donors (dated by TCRdb to about 2017). The receptor library was made with the immunoSEQ multiplex PCR assay. Held by TCRdb, this immuneACCESS table contains in-frame sequences only and omits some clones. Under half of the omission traces to an unresolved V gene where checked; the cause of the rest is unknown. Present in this sample are under 75,000 clones, approximately 97% of which were seen just once. Of the sample, under 2% falls within the top ten clones. Sequenced sample: PBMCs. Receptor source: a woman under 30 in good health and CMV-seropositive.

The rearrangement uses TRBV27 and TRBJ1-4; possible D gene TRBD1, 6 bases. The CDR3 has 14 amino acids. Trimming took 1 base from V and 7 from J, leaving 10 bases between them. Looked up from germline, CDR1 is MNHEY and CDR2 is SMNVEV (reference sequence). The CDR3 here is CASSLYRVAEKLFF. The DNA of the CDR3 is TGTGCCAGCAGTTTATACAGGGTGGCTGAAAAACTGTTTTTT.

This clone was observed a handful of times. J is TRBJ2-1 and V is TRBV7-3, with 9 nucleotides matching TRBD2. Trimming removed 1 base from V and 4 bases from J; junction bases left unmatched: 5. The CDR3 is 16 amino acids. The germline gives CDR1 SGHTA, CDR2 FQGTGA. In DNA form, the CDR3 reads TGTGCCAGCAGCTTAAGGGGACTAGCAGGTTACAATGAGCAGTTCTTC. Amino acid sequence: CASSLRGLAGYNEQFF.

In DNA, the CDR3 is TGTGCCATCGGGGAGGGCCTAGGCAATGAGCAGTTCTTC. Its protein product is CAIGEGLGNEQFF. The V call is TRBV10-3, the J call TRBJ2-1, with 7 bases identical to TRBD2. Trimming at V came to 8 bases and at J to 6 bases, leaving 7 bases not matched to a gene. CDR3 length: 13 residues. Per the germline V gene, CDR1 is ENHRY and CDR2 is SYGVKD.

This CDR3 is CASSLVGENTEAFF. The CDR3 DNA reads as TGTGCCAGCAGCTTGGTAGGGGAGAACACTGAAGCTTTCTTT. The V gene is TRBV5-8, the J gene TRBJ1-1, with a possible D match to TRBD1 (5 bases). Trimming stripped 0 bases from V and 1 base from J, with 7 bases between. Germline CDR1 and CDR2: SGHTS and YDEGEE. The CDR3 is made up of 14 amino acids. The full variable domain, rest sourced from reference TRBV5-8 and TRBJ1-1, is EAGVTQSPTHLIKTRGQQATLRCSPISGHTSVYWYQQALGLGLQFLLWYDEGEERNRGNFPPRFSGRQFPNYSSELNVNALELEDSALYLCASSLVGENTEAFFGQGTRLTVV.

The V and J genes are TRBV5-4 and TRBJ2-7; 11 bases are a match to TRBD2. V dropped 0 bases and J dropped 5; count of bases not matched to a gene: 7. The CDR3 contains 16 residues. Germline CDR1 reads SGHNT; CDR2 reads YYREEE (reference sequence). The CDR3 nucleotides are TGTGCCAGCAGCTTGGAGGTTAGCGGGAGGGCCCACGAGCAGTACTTC. It encodes CASSLEVSGRAHEQYF.